One sample yielded the 9 T cell receptor beta chains listed below, sequenced in a study of T cells in Graves' hyperthyroidism and ophthalmopathy. Template material for amplifying TCR beta CDR3 regions consisted of RNA transcripts. The TCR CDR3 was amplified in a first-round RT-PCR using the HTBI primer set. Via MiXCR, TCRdb re-called the multiplex PCR reads, giving one row per CDR3 protein. Among approximately 480,000 distinct CDR3 sequences, around 21% were seen once, and the ten largest hold around 27%. Sequenced input: blood. The receptor source for this set is a man in his late teens or twenties with Graves' hyperthyroidism.

V gene TRBV5-1 combines with J gene TRBJ2-7, with 8 positions matching TRBD1. The CDR3 sequence is 15 residues long. Trimming cost V 3 bases and J 0 bases; bases outside gene matches: 5. Germline V lookup: CDR1 SGHRS, CDR2 YFSETQ. The CDR3 nucleotides are TGCGCCAGCAGCTCCGGGGACAGGAGCTCCTACGAGCAGTACTTC. This codes for CASSSGDRSSYEQYF.

The rearrangement uses TRBV4-1 and TRBJ1-6; a weak D match, TRBD1 (5 bases). Trimming removed 6 bases from V and 4 bases from J, with 10 bases in between. This CDR3 spans 14 amino acids. CDR1 is MGHRA, CDR2 YSYEKL, per germline. Here the CDR3 reads CASSLGTYNSPLHF. Here the CDR3 DNA reads TGCGCCAGCAGTCTCGGGACTTATAATTCACCCCTCCACTTT.

The V gene is TRBV3-1, the J gene TRBJ2-2; 7 bases are shared with TRBD2. J lost 0 bases, V lost 6 bases, and 7 bases had no gene match. Germline loops: CDR1 LGHDT, CDR2 YNNKEL (reference sequence). This CDR3 contains 16 residues. Here the CDR3 reads CASSPLGLSNTGELFF. The CDR3 DNA sequence: TGTGCCAGCAGTCCCCTGGGACTATCGAACACCGGGGAGCTGTTTTTT.

This clonotype was detected ten times or more. This rearrangement joins TRBV6-1 to TRBJ1-5; 7 nucleotides line up with TRBD1. Per germline, CDR1 MNHNS and CDR2 SASEGT. The CDR3 runs to 15 residues. The J segment lost 4 bases and the V segment lost 7 bases, leaving 10 bases of the junction unmatched. This CDR3 is CASTPQGGGNQPQHF. CDR3 DNA: TGTGCCAGCACTCCCCAGGGGGGAGGGAATCAGCCCCAGCATTTT.

In this sample, this clonotype turned up many times. V is TRBV15 and J is TRBJ2-4, with TRBD1 matching 8 bases. V was pared by 4 bases and J by 9 bases, with 8 bases of the junction left unmatched. Germline lookup yields CDR1 LNHNV and CDR2 YYDKDF (reference sequence). The CDR3 runs to 14 residues. This chain's CDR3 is CATSNLDRAGIQYF. CDR3 in DNA: TGTGCCACCAGCAACCTGGACAGGGCGGGCATTCAGTACTTC.

Many counts were recorded for this clonotype. The gene calls are TRBV30 and TRBJ2-7; 8 nucleotides line up with TRBD1. V was pared by 2 bases and J by 3 bases, with 9 bases of the junction left unmatched. CDR1 is GTSNPN, CDR2 SVGIG, per germline (reference sequence). The CDR3 contains 15 residues. The CDR3 spells CAWSSLRTGLYEQYF. CDR3 DNA: TGTGCCTGGAGTTCACTCAGGACAGGGCTCTACGAGCAGTACTTC.

This clonotype has ten or more counts. J is TRBJ2-5 and V is TRBV9; D might be TRBD2 (5 bases). V was pared by 5 bases and J by 5 bases, with 16 bases between. The CDR3 covers 14 residues. Germline CDR1 SGDLS, CDR2 YYNGEE. The chain's CDR3 is CASSAASGGETQYF. DNA for the CDR3: TGTGCCAGCAGTGCCGCTTCAGGCGGGGAGACCCAGTACTTC.

Turning to this clonotype: A read error is possible here, since a much larger clone lies one base away. CDR3 in amino acids: CSVEQRPSYGYTF. CDR3 DNA sequence: TGCAGCGTTGAACAGAGGCCCAGCTATGGCTACACCTTC. The rearrangement uses TRBV29-1 and TRBJ1-2, with D uncertain. The CDR3 extends over 13 amino acids. Germline V gene data show CDR1 as SQVTM and CDR2 as ANQGSEA. Between the trimmed V and J ends, which lost 2 bases and 4 bases, there was a span of 11 bases.

This clonotype was recorded at least ten times. V and J are TRBV5-1 and TRBJ1-2, with TRBD1 identical over 8 bases. V lost 0 bases and J lost 4; bases outside the gene matches: 5. The CDR3 extends over 15 amino acids. The germline gives CDR1 SGHRS, CDR2 YFSETQ. The CDR3 sequence: CASSLESGGSYGYTF. The CDR3, as DNA: TGCGCCAGCAGCTTGGAGTCAGGGGGCAGCTATGGCTACACCTTC. The variable domain in full, completed from reference TRBV5-1 and TRBJ1-2, reads KAGVTQTPRYLIKTRGQQVTLSCSPISGHRSVSWYQQTPGQGLQFLFEYFSETQRNKGNFPGRFSGRQFSNSRSEMNVSTLELGDSALYLCASSLESGGSYGYTFGSGTRLTVV.